This T cell receptor (beta chain) originates from a study of cytomegalovirus exposure and HLA in healthy donors. The sample holds one count of this clone. PCR amplification relied on 60 Vbeta primers (plus 13 Jbeta primers). Method: immunoSEQ multiplex PCR; TCRdb's copy keeps in-frame clones and lacks some. The table includes some 120,000 clones, under 85% detected once. The origin of this receptor is a woman aged 45-65 years in good health and CMV-seropositive. Sequenced: PBMCs.

In DNA form, the CDR3 reads TGTGCCACCAGCAGCGTACTCACAGGGAGGGGCAATCAGCCCCAGCATTTT. Amino acids: CATSSVLTGRGNQPQHF. This chain uses TRBV15 with TRBJ1-5, with D perhaps TRBD1 (6 bases). The ends were cut back, 3 bases at V and 2 bases at J, with 17 bases in the middle. From germline, CDR1 is LNHNV and CDR2 YYDKDF (reference sequence). The CDR3 extends over 17 amino acids. The entire variable domain, with the rest obtained from reference TRBV15 and TRBJ1-5, is as follows: DAMVIQNPRYQVTQFGKPVTLSCSQTLNHNVMYWYQQKSSQAPKLLFHYYDKDFNNEADTPDNFQSRRPNTSFCFLDIRSPGLGDTAMYLCATSSVLTGRGNQPQHFGDGTRLSIL.